These T cell receptor beta chains were read from a single sample in a study of T cell changes during pregnancy in multiple sclerosis. Repertoires were generated with immunoSEQ multiplex PCR, while TCRdb's copy carries only in-frame clones and drops some. This sample carries 55,000 to 80,000 clones, 75% to 90% of them seen once, and the ten largest clones take more than 8%. The sample was peripheral blood, taken after pregnancy. The source of these receptors is a female donor in good health, enrolled as a control in a pregnancy study. Both conserved end residues are part of each CDR3. D genes are given only for firm matches. Where a row states a size, it is once, few, many or the class of an expanded clone; other rows omit it.

CDR3aa,CDR3nt,d_gene,len,v_gene,abundance,j_gene
CASSRVPSGTDTQYF,TGTGCCAGCAGCCGGGTACCTTCTGGGACAGATACGCAGTATTTT,NA,15,TRBV5-4,NA,TRBJ2-3
CAWRWSAVYYGYTF,TGTGCCTGGAGGTGGTCGGCGGTATACTATGGCTACACCTTC,NA,14,TRBV30,NA,TRBJ1-2
CASRAWTQAETQYF,TGTGCCAGCAGGGCGTGGACTCAGGCAGAGACCCAGTACTTC,NA,14,TRBV6-6,NA,TRBJ2-5
CASSEGASGRNEQFF,TGTGCCAGCAGCGAAGGGGCTAGCGGGAGAAATGAGCAGTTCTTC,TRBD2,15,TRBV11-2,once,TRBJ2-1
CASSTGYEQYF,TGTGCCAGTAGTACAGGGTACGAGCAGTACTTC,NA,11,TRBV19,few,TRBJ2-7
CASSFENSRDLEQYF,TGTGCCAGCAGCTTCGAGAACTCACGGGATCTCGAGCAGTACTTC,NA,15,TRBV5-4,NA,TRBJ2-7
CASSYSGRAYNEQFF,TGTGCCAGCAGCTATAGCGGGAGGGCCTACAATGAGCAGTTCTTC,TRBD2,15,TRBV7-9,NA,TRBJ2-1
CASSVIQGNEQFF,TGCGCCAGCAGCGTTATACAGGGTAATGAGCAGTTCTTC,NA,13,TRBV5-1,NA,TRBJ2-1
CASSGRLAGSTDTQYF,TGTGCCAGCAGCGGTAGACTAGCGGGGAGCACAGATACGCAGTATTTT,TRBD2,16,TRBV7-2,NA,TRBJ2-3
CAWSVWDRGGYTF,TGTGCCTGGAGTGTATGGGACAGGGGTGGCTACACCTTC,TRBD1,13,TRBV30,once,TRBJ1-2
CASSIRLAGGLGQETQYF,TGCGCCAGCAGCATAAGACTAGCGGGGGGCTTGGGGCAAGAGACCCAGTACTTC,TRBD2,18,TRBV5-1,NA,TRBJ2-5
CASSYPPLAFF,TGTGCCAGCAGTTACCCCCCTCTTGCTTTCTTT,NA,11,TRBV6-5,NA,TRBJ1-1
CASSQNRERSNSPLHF,TGCGCCAGCAGCCAAAACAGGGAAAGGTCGAATTCACCCCTCCACTTT,NA,16,TRBV4-3,NA,TRBJ1-6
CASSYSTSGGYKFF,TGTGCCAGCAGTTACTCTACTAGCGGGGGGTACAAGTTCTTC,TRBD2,14,TRBV6-5,once,TRBJ2-1
CASSPDRGDYGYTF,TGTGCCAGCTCACCGGACAGGGGTGACTATGGCTACACCTTC,TRBD1,14,TRBV18,NA,TRBJ1-2
CAWSPLVSYNEQFF,TGTGCCTGGAGTCCCCTAGTGTCGTACAATGAGCAGTTCTTC,NA,14,TRBV30,NA,TRBJ2-1
CAIKEAGGGEQYF,TGTGCCATCAAAGAGGCAGGGGGCGGCGAGCAGTACTTC,TRBD1,13,TRBV10-3,few,TRBJ2-7
CSVGLTEQYF,TGCAGCGTTGGACTGACCGAGCAGTACTTC,NA,10,TRBV29-1,NA,TRBJ2-7
CASSPSEGGTGELFF,TGTGCCAGTAGTCCCTCCGAAGGGGGCACCGGGGAGCTGTTTTTT,NA,15,TRBV19,once,TRBJ2-2
CASSLDPNDRGRDGYTF,TGTGCCAGCAGCTTGGACCCCAACGACAGGGGGCGTGATGGCTACACCTTC,TRBD1,17,TRBV11-3,NA,TRBJ1-2
CASSRGQGNIQPQHF,TGTGCCAGCAGCCGCGGACAGGGGAATATTCAGCCCCAGCATTTT,TRBD1,15,TRBV11-2,NA,TRBJ1-5
CASSQISGGGEKLFF,TGTGCCAGCAGCCAAATATCAGGGGGCGGTGAAAAACTGTTTTTT,TRBD1,15,TRBV14,NA,TRBJ1-4
CASRLAGETQYF,TGTGCCAGTAGACTAGCGGGAGAGACCCAGTACTTC,TRBD2,12,TRBV19,NA,TRBJ2-5
CARSLAGRDTEAFF,TGTGCCAGAAGCTTAGCGGGGAGGGACACTGAAGCTTTCTTT,NA,14,TRBV7-9,NA,TRBJ1-1
CASSSSAGYGYTF,TGTGCCAGCAGTTCGTCGGCGGGCTATGGCTACACCTTC,NA,13,TRBV6-5,NA,TRBJ1-2
CASSSGLAGIHNEQFF,TGCGCCAGCAGCTCGGGACTAGCGGGAATACACAATGAGCAGTTCTTC,TRBD2,16,TRBV5-1,NA,TRBJ2-1
CAWSVALLNTEAFF,TGTGCCTGGAGTGTAGCCCTCCTGAACACTGAAGCTTTCTTT,NA,14,TRBV30,NA,TRBJ1-1
CAWSAQTGYGYTF,TGTGCCTGGTCGGCCCAAACGGGCTATGGCTACACCTTC,NA,13,TRBV30,medium-sized,TRBJ1-2
CAWELGPEQFF,TGTGCCTGGGAACTTGGTCCGGAGCAGTTCTTC,NA,11,TRBV30,NA,TRBJ2-1
CASSGGQASYQPQHF,TGTGCCAGCAGTGGGGGACAGGCATCTTATCAGCCCCAGCATTTT,TRBD1,15,TRBV6-1,NA,TRBJ1-5
CASSLTGAYNSGYTF,TGCGCCAGCAGCTTGACAGGGGCATATAATAGTGGCTACACCTTC,TRBD1,15,TRBV5-1,NA,TRBJ1-2
CASGTGANTEAFF,TGTGCCAGCGGGACAGGCGCGAACACTGAAGCTTTCTTT,TRBD1,13,TRBV9,few,TRBJ1-1
CASSQAGTATEAFF,TGCGCCAGCAGCCAAGCCGGGACAGCCACTGAAGCTTTCTTT,TRBD1,14,TRBV4-1,few,TRBJ1-1
CASSERQGISYEQYF,TGTGCCAGCAGTGAAAGGCAGGGGATATCCTACGAGCAGTACTTC,NA,15,TRBV25-1,once,TRBJ2-7
CASSQDPPSRGSYNEQFF,TGTGCCAGCAGCCAAGATCCCCCGTCAAGGGGCTCCTACAATGAGCAGTTCTTC,NA,18,TRBV4-2,NA,TRBJ2-1
CASSFPPGYEQYF,TGTGCCAGCAGCTTCCCCCCAGGCTACGAGCAGTACTTC,NA,13,TRBV11-2,NA,TRBJ2-7
CATSREGGDQPQHF,TGTGCCACCAGCAGAGAGGGGGGGGATCAGCCCCAGCATTTT,NA,14,TRBV15,NA,TRBJ1-5
CSGRGGGMETQYF,TGCAGCGGACGCGGGGGGGGCATGGAGACCCAGTACTTC,TRBD2,13,TRBV29-1,once,TRBJ2-5
CASSRTNTGELFF,TGTGCCAGCAGCCGTACGAACACCGGGGAGCTGTTTTTT,NA,13,TRBV6-5,NA,TRBJ2-2
CATSAGTGGRNTEAFF,TGTGCCACCTCGGCTGGGACAGGGGGCAGGAACACTGAAGCTTTCTTT,TRBD1,16,TRBV19,NA,TRBJ1-1
CASSQDQKQGHGYTF,TGCGCCAGCAGCCAAGATCAAAAACAGGGACATGGCTACACCTTC,NA,15,TRBV4-3,NA,TRBJ1-2
CASAPGLADYNEQFF,TGTGCCAGCGCTCCGGGACTAGCGGACTACAATGAGCAGTTCTTC,TRBD2,15,TRBV2,once,TRBJ2-1